These 13 T cell receptor beta chains originate from one sample sequenced in a study of shared clonotypes between healthy human individuals. TCRdb keeps only in-frame clones here, not all; method: immunoSEQ multiplex PCR. Seen here are 550,000 to 850,000 clones, roughly 70% observed once, and the top ten hold less than 2%. The sequencing sample was made of memory CD4+ T cells sorted from blood. The subset here: CD45RA-negative fraction. These receptors were obtained from a woman between 25 and 40 years old in good health.

In this sample, this clone turned up once. The V gene is TRBV6-6, the J gene TRBJ2-7; D unresolved. Trimming pared 6 bases from V and 6 bases from J, leaving 9 bases between. The CDR3 has 11 amino acids. Germline CDR1 MNHNY, CDR2 SVGAGI (reference sequence). CDR3 sequence: CASRYNSEQYF. In DNA form, the CDR3 reads TGTGCCAGCAGGTATAACTCCGAGCAGTACTTC.

This chain connects TRBV4-2 to TRBJ1-5; D might be TRBD1 (5 bases). CDR1 and CDR2 from the germline V gene are LGHNA and YNFKEQ. V lost 2 bases and J lost 5, with 22 bases in between. The CDR3 has 18 amino acids. DNA for the CDR3: TGTGCCAGCAGCCAATTAGAAGGGACTCCTGAGGGCTATCAGCCCCAGCATTTT. This translates into CASSQLEGTPEGYQPQHF.

The rearrangement joins TRBV7-2 to TRBJ2-1; TRBD1 matches 7 bases. Trimming took 4 bases from V and 7 from J; bases not matched to a gene: 4. CDR1 is SGHTA and CDR2 is FQGNSA in the germline V gene. This CDR3 contains 13 residues. As DNA, the CDR3 is TGTGCCAGCAGCTCGGGACAGAAGAATGAGCAGTTCTTC. It is translated as CASSSGQKNEQFF.

The chain uses TRBV5-4 and TRBJ2-1, with TRBD1 identical over 7 bases. The CDR3 covers 15 residues. In germline, CDR1 is SGHNT, CDR2 YYREEE (reference sequence). Trimming removed 6 bases from V and 0 bases from J; junction bases left unmatched: 6. The CDR3 sequence is CASTPGGGSYNEQFF. DNA of the CDR3: TGTGCCAGCACCCCAGGGGGTGGCTCCTACAATGAGCAGTTCTTC. Combining the CDR3 with reference TRBV5-4 and TRBJ2-1 gives the whole variable domain ETGVTQSPTHLIKTRGQQVTLRCSSQSGHNTVSWYQQALGQGPQFIFQYYREEENGRGNFPPRFSGLQFPNYSSELNVNALELDDSALYLCASTPGGGSYNEQFFGPGTRLTVL.

This clone has just one count. The chain employs TRBV6-6 and TRBJ2-1; 7 positions agree with TRBD2. Germline values: CDR1 MNHNY, CDR2 SVGAGI (reference sequence). The V segment lost 2 bases and the J segment 12 bases; nucleotides outside the gene matches: 7. This CDR3 has 13 residues. Written as DNA, the CDR3 is TGTGCCAGCAGTTACCTATTGGGGGGGGTGCAGTTCTTC. It translates to CASSYLLGGVQFF.

The rearrangement links TRBV27 to TRBJ2-1; 10 bases line up with TRBD2. The CDR3 sequence is 14 residues long. Germline CDR1 MNHEY, CDR2 SMNVEV (reference sequence). J lost 6 bases, V lost 3 bases, and 2 bases had no gene match. The CDR3 reads CASSFRTSGNEQFF. The CDR3 DNA reads as TGTGCCAGCAGTTTCCGGACTAGCGGCAATGAGCAGTTCTTC.

The gene calls are TRBV9 and TRBJ2-2, with a possible D match to TRBD2 (5 bases). Germline loops: CDR1 SGDLS, CDR2 YYNGEE. The CDR3 totals 15 residues. V dropped 0 bases and J dropped 5 bases, with 11 bases sitting between them. The CDR3 sequence: CASSVATSGTGELFF. DNA of the CDR3: TGTGCCAGCAGCGTAGCAACTAGTGGGACCGGGGAGCTGTTTTTT.

The gene calls are TRBV4-1 and TRBJ2-3; TRBD2 matches at 7 bases. Looked up from germline, CDR1 is MGHRA and CDR2 is YSYEKL. J was trimmed by 4 bases and V by 4 bases; bases with no gene match: 20. This CDR3 has 19 residues. Written as DNA, the CDR3 is TGCGCCAGCAGCCCTCAACCCCCCCCCGTGTCTAGCGGAGCAGATACGCAGTATTTT. It codes for CASSPQPPPVSSGADTQYF.

Concerning this clone: At the DNA level, this CDR3 is encoded by other sequences in the same sample as well. The rearrangement uses TRBV7-2 and TRBJ2-1; D gene unclear. V shed 5 bases and J shed 0 bases, with 8 bases lying between them. The CDR3 spans 14 residues. Germline CDR1 is SGHTA and CDR2 is FQGNSA. The CDR3 bases are TGTGCCAGCAGCCTTAGCTCCTCCTACAATGAGCAGTTCTTC. It is translated as CASSLSSSYNEQFF.

The V and J genes are TRBV7-8 and TRBJ2-1, with D uncertain. V was cut by 1 base and J by 6 bases, with 7 bases left in between. There are 13 residues in the CDR3. The V gene's germline CDR1 is SGHVS and CDR2 FQNEAQ. The CDR3 loop reads CASSLGPLNEQFF. The DNA for the CDR3 is TGTGCCAGCAGCTTAGGCCCCCTCAATGAGCAGTTCTTC.

The V gene is TRBV18, the J gene TRBJ2-1; TRBD1 matches 7 bases. Germline values: CDR1 KGHSH, CDR2 LQKENI. J lost 5 bases, V lost 4 bases, and 2 bases had no gene match. CDR3 length equals 13 residues. DNA for the CDR3: TGTGCCAGCTCACAAGGACAGGACAATGAGCAGTTCTTC. Protein: CASSQGQDNEQFF.

With regard to this clone: Because the CDR3 is missing its conserved closing phenylalanine or tryptophan, this is likely a read error. The limits of the CDR3 on the DNA are not certain, so only TCRdb's listed CDR3 is given. The rearrangement links TRBV6-5 to TRBJ1-2. The CDR3 numbers 9 amino acids, ends counted. Germline V gene lookup returns CDR1 MNHEY and CDR2 SVGAGI. This CDR3 is CASTGRPHG.

This sequence joins TRBV27 and TRBJ1-2; unclear D gene. The CDR3 sequence is 14 residues long. From germline, CDR1 is MNHEY and CDR2 SMNVEV (reference sequence). Between the trimmed V and J ends, which lost 6 bases and 3 bases, there was a span of 14 bases. CDR3 protein: CASSRWGGDYGYTF. The CDR3 bases are TGTGCCAGCAGCCGCTGGGGAGGCGACTATGGCTACACCTTC.